The 15 T cell receptor beta chains below all came from one sample that was sequenced in a study of blood T cell repertoires in COVID-19. Clones were read by immunoSEQ multiplex PCR, and TCRdb kept only the in-frame ones, dropping some. The profile shows 380,000 or so clones, approximately 87% of them singletons. Sequencing used PBMCs or T cells enriched from blood (not recorded which). The receptors were gathered from a woman in her 30s with acute COVID-19.

The chain carries TRBV5-4 and TRBJ2-3; 7 positions match TRBD1. CDR1 is SGHNT, CDR2 YYREEE, per germline (reference sequence). CDR3 length equals 15 residues. J gave up 2 bases and V 0 bases, and 3 bases lay outside the gene matches. CDR3: CASSLGQGNTDTQYF. Here the CDR3 DNA reads TGTGCCAGCAGCTTGGGACAGGGAAACACAGATACGCAGTATTTT.

This chain connects TRBV29-1 to TRBJ2-3, with 9 bases lining up with TRBD2. The trim removed 4 bases at V and 2 bases at J, leaving 4 bases unmatched. In germline, CDR1 is SQVTM, CDR2 ANQGSEA. This CDR3 region has 14 residues. CDR3 in amino acids: CSVGSGGVTDTQYF. The CDR3 bases are TGCAGCGTTGGTAGCGGGGGAGTCACAGATACGCAGTATTTT.

This chain links TRBV12-3 or TRBV12-4 with TRBJ1-6; D gene unclear. With 8 bases removed from V and 10 bases from J, the gap between germline ends came to 15 bases. CDR3 length: 13 amino acids. CDR3 in DNA: TGTGCCAGCGCCGCTAGGAATCGATCACCCCTCCACTTT. It specifies CASAARNRSPLHF.

The V call is TRBV10-3, the J call TRBJ1-4, with 8 bases aligning to TRBD1. The CDR3 contains 15 residues. Germline V gene lookup returns CDR1 ENHRY and CDR2 SYGVKD. Trimming at V came to 11 bases and at J to 0 bases, leaving 8 bases not matched to a gene. The CDR3 DNA is TGTGCCGCCCGTGGACAGGGTGCAACTAATGAAAAACTGTTTTTT. Its protein product is CAARGQGATNEKLFF.

The V and J genes are TRBV30 and TRBJ2-4; 9 bases agree with TRBD1. Germline loops: CDR1 GTSNPN, CDR2 SVGIG (reference sequence). The CDR3 has 16 residues. The V gene end was trimmed by 2 bases and the J gene end by 3 bases; junction bases not matched to a gene: 8. The CDR3 is CAWSPRQGGNKNIQYF. CDR3 bases: TGTGCCTGGAGTCCTCGACAGGGGGGGAACAAAAACATTCAGTACTTC.

CDR3 loop: CASSTTGIGAKNIQYF. CDR3 nucleotide sequence: TGTGCCAGCAGCACGACAGGGATTGGGGCCAAAAACATTCAGTACTTC. The rearrangement joins TRBV7-9 to TRBJ2-4; 7 bases agree with TRBD1. The germline V gene has CDR1 SEHNR and CDR2 FQNEAQ (reference sequence). This CDR3 spans 16 amino acids. The V segment lost 5 bases and the J segment 1 base; nucleotides outside the gene matches: 8.

This clone was seen only once. The chain recombines TRBV19 with TRBJ1-5, with D perhaps matching TRBD1 (6 bases). The CDR3 length is 13 residues. From germline, CDR1 is LNHDA and CDR2 SQIVND (reference sequence). Trimming cost V 6 bases and J 5 bases, with 11 bases left between them. This CDR3 is CASRPTGYQPQHF. The CDR3 coding sequence is TGTGCCAGTAGGCCCACAGGGTATCAGCCCCAGCATTTT.

The chain employs TRBV5-1 and TRBJ2-2, with a possible D match to TRBD2 (6 bases). With 3 bases removed from V and 8 bases from J, the gap between germline ends came to 17 bases. Germline V gene data show CDR1 as SGHRS and CDR2 as YFSETQ. The CDR3 extends over 15 amino acids. CDR3 bases: TGCGCCAGCAGCTCTTCGACGGGGGTTCCGGGGGAGCTGTTTTTT. This encodes CASSSSTGVPGELFF.

The J gene is TRBJ2-3, the V gene TRBV24-1; TRBD2 matches at 12 bases. The CDR3 length is 17 residues. Germline V gene data show CDR1 as KGHDR and CDR2 as SFDVKD. Germline trimming cut 3 bases from V and 0 bases from J; bases unmatched to any gene: 3. The CDR3 region is CATSDPGTSGSTDTQYF. CDR3 in DNA: TGTGCCACCAGTGATCCCGGGACTAGCGGGAGCACAGATACGCAGTATTTT.

The V call is TRBV30, the J call TRBJ1-5, with a weak D call TRBD1 (6 bases). V was trimmed by 2 bases and J by 4 bases, leaving 15 bases between them. Germline V gene lookup returns CDR1 GTSNPN and CDR2 SVGIG (reference sequence). The CDR3 has 15 amino acids. The CDR3 DNA is TGTGCCTGGAGTCAACAGGGCCTTGGGAATCAGCCCCAGCATTTT. Protein product: CAWSQQGLGNQPQHF. The entire variable domain, with the rest obtained from reference TRBV30 and TRBJ1-5, is as follows: SQTIHQWPATLVQPVGSPLSLECTVEGTSNPNLYWYRQAAGRGLQLLFYSVGIGQISSEVPQNLSASRPQDRQFILSSKKLLLSDSGFYLCAWSQQGLGNQPQHFGDGTRLSIL.

The chain links TRBV19 to TRBJ2-2, with TRBD2 identical over 12 bases. V dropped 8 bases and J dropped 6; count of bases not matched to a gene: 10. This CDR3 region has 16 residues. CDR1 is LNHDA, CDR2 SQIVND, per germline (reference sequence). The CDR3 spells CASRLAGGYLSGELFF. CDR3 in DNA: TGTGCCAGTCGGCTAGCGGGGGGGTATTTATCCGGGGAGCTGTTTTTT.

This chain links TRBV5-8 with TRBJ1-2; D is uncertain. Germline V gene data show CDR1 as SGHTS and CDR2 as YDEGEE. CDR3 size: 14 residues. V lost 4 bases and J 5 bases, leaving 15 bases between the germline ends. CDR3 amino acids: CASSPLEREYGYTF. The CDR3 region has the DNA TGTGCCAGCAGCCCCCTCGAACGGGAATATGGCTACACCTTC.

The gene calls are TRBV5-1 and TRBJ1-3; 7 bases fit TRBD1. The V gene's germline CDR1 is SGHRS and CDR2 YFSETQ. V was pared by 4 bases and J by 2 bases, with 6 bases of the junction left unmatched. CDR3 size: 15 residues. The CDR3 sequence is CASSPDTGAGNTIYF. CDR3 DNA: TGCGCCAGCAGCCCCGATACAGGGGCTGGAAACACCATATATTTT.

The rearrangement uses TRBV12-2 and TRBJ1-1; the listed D gene, TRBD1, was not tested against the DNA. TRBV12-2 is listed as a pseudogene. This CDR3 has 16 residues. The CDR3 DNA follows: TGTGCAAGTCGCCTCAGGAACCTTTGTCCCGACACTGAAGCTTTCTTT. It translates to CASRLRNLCPDTEAFF.

This sequence joins TRBV12-5 and TRBJ2-3, with TRBD2 matching over 7 bases. Germline CDR1 is LGHNT and CDR2 is FRNRAP. The CDR3 runs to 14 residues. V was pared by 6 bases and J by 2 bases, with 5 bases of the junction left unmatched. CDR3 in DNA: TGTGCTAGTGGCAACCGGGACTACACAGATACGCAGTATTTT. It is translated as CASGNRDYTDTQYF. Using reference TRBV12-5 and TRBJ2-3 for the parts outside the CDR3, the full variable domain is DARVTQTPRHKVTEMGQEVTMRCQPILGHNTVFWYRQTMMQGLELLAYFRNRAPLDDSGMPKDRFSAEMPDATLATLKIQPSEPRDSAVYFCASGNRDYTDTQYFGPGTRLTVL.